Below, one TCR beta chain is given with its context. Antigen: not known. The CDR3 is 14 residues long. With 5 bases clipped from V and 1 base from J, the junction kept 7 bases outside the gene matches. Germline V gene data show CDR1 as DFQATT and CDR2 as SNEGSKA (reference sequence). These data come from a study of T cells after yellow fever vaccination. UMIs and a universal primer site were added when TCR cDNA was made by 5'RACE template switching. TCRdb recomputed calls from the 5' RACE reads with MiXCR, one row per CDR3 protein. This sample has approximately 550,000 distinct CDR3 sequences, with less than 15% found just once. Study-wide points: Researchers report a weaker secondary response that nonetheless peaked faster, day 5 versus 15.

The source is a man aged 25-40 years who received the YFV17D yellow fever vaccine. Here the sequenced sample was PBMCs, taken on the day of the yellow fever booster vaccination. The chain uses TRBV20-1 and TRBJ2-5; 7 bases line up with TRBD1. The CDR3 sequence is CSAPLRGLQETQYF. In DNA form, the CDR3 reads TGCAGTGCTCCCCTGAGGGGGCTCCAAGAGACCCAGTACTTC.